Below, 25 T cell receptor beta chains from the same sample are listed, as sequenced in a study of blood T cell repertoires in COVID-19. Data came from immunoSEQ multiplex PCR; TCRdb stores just in-frame clones and leaves some out. In the table there are a few hundred thousand clones, over 80% of which are singletons. Input material: PBMCs or T cells enriched from blood (not recorded which). These receptors all come from a human donor in a cohort exposed to, infected with or recovered from COVID-19 (not recorded which). The donor label of this sample is uncertain.

V and J are TRBV7-2 and TRBJ2-7; 8 nucleotides agree with TRBD1. The CDR3 is 16 amino acids. After removal of 2 bases from V and 2 bases from J, the junction contained 8 bases not matched to a gene. Germline V gene data show CDR1 as SGHTA and CDR2 as FQGNSA. The CDR3 loop reads CASSLRTGQEAYEQYF. CDR3 in DNA: TGTGCCAGCAGCTTACGGACGGGACAGGAAGCCTACGAGCAGTACTTC.

In DNA form, the CDR3 reads TGTGCCAGCAGACAGGGGTCAAACACTGAAGCTTTCTTT. This sequence encodes CASRQGSNTEAFF. The chain recombines TRBV11-2 with TRBJ1-1; 7 nucleotides align to TRBD1. Germline V gene lookup returns CDR1 SGHAT and CDR2 FQNNGV. The CDR3 runs 13 residues. J lost 2 bases, V lost 6 bases, and 3 bases had no gene match. Filled out from reference TRBV11-2 and TRBJ1-1, the complete variable domain reads EAGVAQSPRYKIIEKRQSVAFWCNPISGHATLYWYQQILGQGPKLLIQFQNNGVVDDSQLPKDRFSAERLKGVDSTLKIQPAKLEDSAVYLCASRQGSNTEAFFGQGTRLTVV.

The chain has TRBV5-4 and TRBJ2-3, with D possibly being TRBD2 (6 bases). Trimming stripped 2 bases from V and 2 bases from J, with 9 bases between. The CDR3 consists of 14 residues. Germline V gene data show CDR1 as SGHNT and CDR2 as YYREEE (reference sequence). CDR3 nucleotides: TGTGCCAGCAGCTTACTAGCCAACACAGATACGCAGTATTTT. Its translation is CASSLLANTDTQYF.

This chain uses TRBV27 with TRBJ1-1; no clear D gene. Germline-derived CDR1 and CDR2 are MNHEY and SMNVEV (reference sequence). Trimming took off 0 bases at V and 0 bases at J, with 8 bases between the two ends. This CDR3 region has 15 residues. This CDR3 reads CASSLSGSMNTEAFF. In DNA, the CDR3 is TGTGCCAGCAGTTTATCGGGGAGCATGAACACTGAAGCTTTCTTT.

The chain has TRBV20-1 and TRBJ1-1; D is undetermined. Trimming pared 3 bases from V and 7 bases from J, leaving 9 bases between. The V gene's germline CDR1 is DFQATT and CDR2 SNEGSKA (reference sequence). The length of the CDR3 is 11 residues. Written as DNA, the CDR3 is TGCAGTGCTAGTAATGGGCTTGAAGCTTTCTTT. It translates to CSASNGLEAFF.

This sequence joins TRBV30 and TRBJ1-5, with a possible D match to TRBD1 (6 bases). Germline loops: CDR1 GTSNPN, CDR2 SVGIG (reference sequence). The V gene lost 0 bases and the J gene lost 4 bases, with 13 bases spanning the gap. CDR3 length equals 15 residues. This chain's CDR3 is CAWSVQGQLNQPQHF. CDR3 coding DNA: TGTGCCTGGAGTGTACAAGGACAGCTGAATCAGCCCCAGCATTTT.

The chain recombines TRBV29-1 with TRBJ1-1; 8 positions match TRBD1. The germline V gene has CDR1 SQVTM and CDR2 ANQGSEA. This CDR3 contains 13 residues. The V segment lost 6 bases and the J segment 3 bases; nucleotides outside the gene matches: 6. The CDR3 DNA is TGCAGCGTAGTGGACAGGGCCCACACTGAAGCTTTCTTT. Translating gives CSVVDRAHTEAFF.

The chain uses TRBV9 and TRBJ1-2, with no clear D. Germline values: CDR1 SGDLS, CDR2 YYNGEE. The germline V and J ends were trimmed by 0 bases and 7 bases, with 10 bases remaining between them. This CDR3 comprises 13 residues. The DNA of the CDR3 is TGTGCCAGCAGCGTAGAAGGAGGGTCTGGCTACACCTTC. Translation: CASSVEGGSGYTF.

The chain combines TRBV7-2 with TRBJ2-2, with a tentative D call TRBD2 (5 bases). From germline, CDR1 is SGHTA and CDR2 FQGNSA. This CDR3 is built from 15 residues. Trimming stripped 0 bases from V and 11 bases from J, with 16 bases between. The CDR3 nucleotides are TGTGCCAGCAGCTTAGCGCCCGGACTGACTACAGAGCTGTTTTTT. It specifies CASSLAPGLTTELFF.

The genes are TRBV6-5 and TRBJ1-2; a weak D match, TRBD1 (5 bases). The CDR3 loop spans 13 amino acids. The germline V gene has CDR1 MNHEY and CDR2 SVGAGI. The V end lost 2 bases, the J end lost 8 bases, and 12 bases lay between the germline ends. CDR3 residues: CASSYGQGGGYTF. CDR3 sequence (DNA): TGTGCCAGCAGTTACGGGCAGGGTGGAGGCTACACCTTC.

This clone has more than one count but fewer than ten. The CDR3 reads CSAGHMNTEAFF. The DNA for the CDR3 is TGCAGCGCGGGACACATGAACACTGAAGCTTTCTTT. The rearrangement uses TRBV29-1 and TRBJ1-1; tentatively, D is TRBD1 (6 bases). Looked up from germline, CDR1 is SQVTM and CDR2 is ANQGSEA. This CDR3 is 12 amino acids long. V was cut by 7 bases and J by 0 bases, with 9 bases left in between.

The chain employs TRBV11-3 and TRBJ2-1, with D tentatively TRBD1 (6 bases). The germline V gene encodes CDR1 SGHNT and CDR2 YENEEA. The CDR3 length is 15 residues. Trimming removed 4 bases at V and 5 bases at J, with 15 bases between. The CDR3 loop reads CASSSSPGVDNEQFF. CDR3 DNA: TGTGCCAGCAGCTCCTCTCCAGGGGTGGACAATGAGCAGTTCTTC.

The chain carries TRBV2 and TRBJ2-3, with 12 positions matching TRBD2. Germline CDR1 reads SNHLY; CDR2 reads FYNNEI. The J segment lost 4 bases and the V segment lost 8 bases, leaving 7 bases of the junction unmatched. The CDR3 covers 15 residues. CDR3 DNA sequence: TGTGCCAGCGAACCACTAGCGGGGGGCCCAGATACGCAGTATTTT. It codes for CASEPLAGGPDTQYF.

The genes are TRBV2 and TRBJ1-1; D unclear. CDR1 and CDR2 (germline): SNHLY, FYNNEI. V was clipped by 4 bases and J by 2 bases, with 11 bases between them. CDR3 length: 14 residues. This CDR3 is CASSARLLNTEAFF. The CDR3 DNA sequence: TGTGCCAGCAGTGCTAGATTACTCAACACTGAAGCTTTCTTT.

J is TRBJ1-4 and V is TRBV16, with a weak D call TRBD1 (5 bases). V lost 8 bases to trimming and J lost 5 bases, with 21 bases between them. Germline V gene sequence: CDR1 KGHSY, CDR2 FQNENV. CDR3 size: 16 residues. CDR3 nucleotide sequence: TGTGCCAGCGTCAACAGAGATCGGCAGGGCAATGAAAAACTGTTTTTT. Its translation is CASVNRDRQGNEKLFF. The complete variable domain, with remaining parts taken from reference TRBV16 and TRBJ1-4, reads GEEVAQTPKHLVRGEGQKAKLYCAPIKGHSYVFWYQQVLKNEFKFLISFQNENVFDETGMPKERFSAKCLPNSPCSLEIQATKLEDSAVYFCASVNRDRQGNEKLFFGSGTQLSVL.

The chain combines TRBV7-3 with TRBJ2-1, with TRBD2 identical over 14 bases. V shed 5 bases, J shed 0 bases, and the junction held 12 bases outside the gene matches. Per the germline V gene, CDR1 is SGHTA and CDR2 is FQGTGA. The CDR3 consists of 20 residues. The CDR3 DNA reads as TGTGCCAGCAGCCCACTTACGACTAGCGGGGGGGCCCGCTCCTACAATGAGCAGTTCTTC. This gives the protein CASSPLTTSGGARSYNEQFF. Looking up the rest from reference TRBV7-3 and TRBJ2-1 gives the full variable domain: GAGVSQTPSNKVTEKGKYVELRCDPISGHTALYWYRQSLGQGPEFLIYFQGTGAADDSGLPNDRFFAVRPEGSVSTLKIQRTERGDSAVYLCASSPLTTSGGARSYNEQFFGPGTRLTVL.

This chain uses TRBV15 with TRBJ1-5; D is possibly TRBD1 (6 bases). CDR1 and CDR2 (germline): LNHNV, YYDKDF (reference sequence). This CDR3 spans 14 amino acids. Trimming removed 2 bases from V and 5 bases from J, with 10 bases in between. CDR3 region: CATSRQGTYQPQHF. The CDR3 nucleotides are TGTGCCACCAGCAGACAGGGGACGTATCAGCCCCAGCATTTT.

The CDR3 sequence: CASSQDARYEQYF. The CDR3 coding sequence is TGCGCCAGCAGCCAAGATGCGAGGTACGAGCAGTACTTC. The gene calls are TRBV4-3 and TRBJ2-7, with D unclear. The CDR3 totals 13 residues. Between the trimmed V and J ends, which lost 0 bases and 4 bases, there was a span of 7 bases. Germline lookup yields CDR1 LGHNA and CDR2 YSLEER.

CDR3 in amino acids: CASSLGYPVAKNIQYF. In DNA, the CDR3 is TGTGCCAGCAGCTTAGGGTATCCGGTAGCCAAAAACATTCAGTACTTC. The chain combines TRBV7-2 with TRBJ2-4; D is unresolved. The CDR3 covers 16 residues. V shed 1 base and J shed 0 bases, with 10 bases lying between them. Germline V gene sequence: CDR1 SGHTA, CDR2 FQGNSA.

The rearrangement joins TRBV4-2 to TRBJ1-2, with 7 bases that match TRBD1. The CDR3 extends over 15 amino acids. From germline, CDR1 is LGHNA and CDR2 YNFKEQ. With V trimmed by 0 bases and J by 1 base, 2 bases remained unmatched. CDR3 sequence (DNA): TGTGCCAGCAGCCAAGAAGGGGGCAGTAACTATGGCTACACCTTC. Translated, it gives CASSQEGGSNYGYTF.

The J gene is TRBJ1-2, the V gene TRBV6-5, with 7 bases fitting TRBD1. The trim removed 6 bases at V and 8 bases at J, leaving 9 bases unmatched. The CDR3 spans 13 residues. From germline, CDR1 is MNHEY and CDR2 SVGAGI. The CDR3 DNA sequence: TGTGCCAGCAGGCCTTGGGACAGATTAGGCTACACCTTC. It specifies CASRPWDRLGYTF.

The V gene is TRBV4-1, the J gene TRBJ2-7; 12 nucleotides line up with TRBD2. Looked up from germline, CDR1 is MGHRA and CDR2 is YSYEKL. V shed 1 base, J shed 4 bases, and the junction held 5 bases outside the gene matches. This CDR3 region has 16 residues. For the CDR3, the DNA is TGCGCCAGCAGCCAAGTTCCGACTAGCGGGGGTTACGAGCAGTACTTC. Translation: CASSQVPTSGGYEQYF.

V and J are TRBV5-8 and TRBJ2-7; 7 bases match TRBD1. The CDR3 totals 14 residues. Germline assignment: CDR1 SGHTS and CDR2 YDEGEE. The ends lost 4 bases at V and 3 bases at J; junction bases unmatched: 7. The CDR3 region has the DNA TGTGCCAGCAGCCTCCGGGACAGTATCTACGAGCAGTACTTC. Its translation is CASSLRDSIYEQYF.

J is TRBJ1-5 and V is TRBV19, with a possible D match to TRBD1 (5 bases). Germline V lookup: CDR1 LNHDA, CDR2 SQIVND (reference sequence). V lost 5 bases and J 2 bases, leaving 16 bases between the germline ends. The CDR3 sequence is 16 residues long. The DNA for the CDR3 is TGTGCCAGTAGTCCCCCAGGGAATGTGGGCAATCAGCCCCAGCATTTT. Translated, it gives CASSPPGNVGNQPQHF. The full variable domain, its missing parts supplied by reference TRBV19 and TRBJ1-5, is DGGITQSPKYLFRKEGQNVTLSCEQNLNHDAMYWYRQDPGQGLRLIYYSQIVNDFQKGDIAEGYSVSREKKESFPLTVTSAQKNPTAFYLCASSPPGNVGNQPQHFGDGTRLSIL.

This chain uses TRBV2 with TRBJ1-4, with D possibly matching TRBD1 (6 bases). The V end lost 6 bases, the J end lost 2 bases, and 13 bases lay between the germline ends. CDR1 SNHLY and CDR2 FYNNEI come from the germline V gene. The CDR3 is made up of 15 amino acids. In DNA, the CDR3 is TGTGCCAGCAGGCCCACAGGGAAGACTAATGAAAAACTGTTTTTT. Amino acid sequence: CASRPTGKTNEKLFF.